One sample yielded the 21 T cell receptor beta chains listed below, sequenced in a study of blood T cell repertoires in COVID-19 (dated by TCRdb to the early 2020s). The library came from the immunoSEQ multiplex PCR assay. The table comes from immuneACCESS by way of TCRdb, which keeps in-frame sequences with V and J called. Part of the clones is missing from these tables; in studies checked, under half for an unresolved V gene and the rest for unknown reasons. The sample table shows fewer than 300,000 clones, and about 93% are seen once. Clones ranked in the top ten supply 1% to 1.3% of the sample. Sequenced sample: PBMCs or T cells enriched from blood (not recorded which). These receptors originate from a woman aged 25-40 years who had recovered from COVID-19.

This clone appeared once. The chain joins TRBV6-2 or TRBV6-3 to TRBJ2-1; possible D gene TRBD2, 6 bases. The germline CDR1 and CDR2 sequences are MNHEY and SVGEGT. CDR3 length: 13 residues. Trimming removed 6 bases from V and 9 bases from J, with 15 bases in between. The CDR3: CASSLGSVPEQFF. The CDR3 DNA reads as TGTGCCAGCAGCCTCGGGAGCGTTCCTGAGCAGTTCTTC.

In its sample, this clone was seen once. V and J are TRBV19 and TRBJ1-4, with unresolved D. Between the trimmed V and J ends, which lost 1 base and 5 bases, there was a span of 14 bases. Germline V gives CDR1 LNHDA, CDR2 SQIVND (reference sequence). The CDR3 runs 16 residues. The CDR3 nucleotides are TGTGCCAGTAGTATAGGGGTTGGCAGAGGAAATGAAAAACTGTTTTTT. Protein product: CASSIGVGRGNEKLFF.

The chain carries TRBV2 and TRBJ2-5; TRBD2 matches 7 bases. CDR1 SNHLY and CDR2 FYNNEI come from the germline V gene. This CDR3 region has 15 residues. V lost 7 bases, J lost 0 bases, and 8 bases stayed unmatched. Here the CDR3 DNA reads TGTGCCAGCAAGCGGGCTAGCGGCTACCAAGAGACCCAGTACTTC. Translating gives CASKRASGYQETQYF.

V is TRBV27 and J is TRBJ1-6, with 7 bases aligning to TRBD1. Trimming at V came to 2 bases and at J to 10 bases, leaving 11 bases not matched to a gene. This CDR3 has 16 amino acids. Germline assignment: CDR1 MNHEY and CDR2 SMNVEV (reference sequence). In nucleotides, the CDR3 is TGTGCCAGCAGTTTACGATGGACAGGTGGCGGGTCACCCCTCCACTTT. Protein: CASSLRWTGGGSPLHF.

The rearrangement joins TRBV7-3 to TRBJ2-5; TRBD2 matches 8 bases. CDR1 and CDR2 (germline): SGHTA, FQGTGA. The CDR3 runs to 13 residues. V lost 7 bases, J lost 5 bases, and 6 bases stayed unmatched. CDR3 nucleotides: TGTGCCAGCACCGGGGGGGCAGGCGAGACCCAGTACTTC. Protein product: CASTGGAGETQYF.

The chain uses TRBV27 and TRBJ1-2, with 7 positions matching TRBD1. Germline V lookup: CDR1 MNHEY, CDR2 SMNVEV (reference sequence). V was clipped by 2 bases and J by 7 bases; unmatched bases: 4. CDR3 length: 13 amino acids. CDR3 nucleotide sequence: TGTGCCAGCAGTTTAGAGGGGGCCGGTGGCTACACCTTC. It specifies CASSLEGAGGYTF.

The CDR3 region has the DNA TGTGCCAGCAGACCTACTAGCGGGAGATCGGTTACAGATACGCAGTATTTT. It is translated as CASRPTSGRSVTDTQYF. This rearrangement joins TRBV28 to TRBJ2-3; 11 bases match TRBD2. The CDR3 runs 17 residues. Looked up from germline, CDR1 is MDHEN and CDR2 is SYDVKM. V shed 6 bases, J shed 3 bases, and the junction held 11 bases outside the gene matches. The full variable domain, with the rest looked up from reference TRBV28 and TRBJ2-3, is DVKVTQSSRYLVKRTGEKVFLECVQDMDHENMFWYRQDPGLGLRLIYFSYDVKMKEKGDIPEGYSVSREKKERFSLILESASTNQTSMYLCASRPTSGRSVTDTQYFGPGTRLTVL.

The chain combines TRBV6-2 or TRBV6-3 with TRBJ1-5; D uncertain. Per the germline V gene, CDR1 is MNHEY and CDR2 is SVGEGT. Trimming shortened V by 4 bases and J by 4 bases, and 11 bases separated the two germline ends. CDR3 length equals 14 residues. CDR3 nucleotide sequence: TGTGCCAGCAGTTTCGGAGCTAAAAATCAGCCCCAGCATTTT. Translation: CASSFGAKNQPQHF.

The chain combines TRBV10-1 with TRBJ1-5; 9 bases agree with TRBD1. This CDR3 is 14 amino acids long. V was clipped by 5 bases and J by 7 bases; unmatched bases: 6. Germline-derived CDR1 and CDR2 are WNHNN and SYGVQD (reference sequence). The DNA for the CDR3 is TGCGCCAGCAGTACAGGGGGCGCGGGGCAGCCCCAGCATTTT. It translates to CASSTGGAGQPQHF.

The V and J genes are TRBV25-1 and TRBJ2-2; 10 bases map to TRBD1. The CDR3 has 15 residues. V dropped 9 bases and J dropped 4; count of bases not matched to a gene: 8. Germline V gene data show CDR1 as MGHDK and CDR2 as SYGVNS. CDR3 coding DNA: TGTGCCAGTGACCCGGGACAGGGGACCACCGGGGAGCTGTTTTTT. This codes for CASDPGQGTTGELFF. The full variable domain, in which reference TRBV25-1 and TRBJ2-2 provide the parts outside the CDR3, is EADIYQTPRYLVIGTGKKITLECSQTMGHDKMYWYQQDPGMELHLIHYSYGVNSTEKGDLSSESTVSRIRTEHFPLTLESARPSHTSQYLCASDPGQGTTGELFFGEGSRLTVL.

V is TRBV5-1 and J is TRBJ2-5; 11 positions match TRBD2. This CDR3 spans 15 amino acids. CDR1 SGHRS and CDR2 YFSETQ come from the germline V gene. Germline trimming cut 0 bases from V and 4 bases from J; bases unmatched to any gene: 2. The CDR3 DNA follows: TGCGCCAGCAGCTTGGGGCTAGCGGGAGGAGAGACCCAGTACTTC. Translation gives CASSLGLAGGETQYF.

V usage is TRBV19 and J usage is TRBJ1-2; D is uncertain. V lost 0 bases to trimming and J lost 7 bases, with 15 bases between them. CDR3 length equals 15 residues. Germline CDR1 is LNHDA and CDR2 is SQIVND (reference sequence). In DNA, the CDR3 is TGTGCCAGTAGTATAGATCCTGGAGGACGGAGTGGCTACACCTTC. As protein: CASSIDPGGRSGYTF.

This clone was observed a single time. The chain carries TRBV4-3 and TRBJ2-3; no definite D call. Germline CDR1 is LGHNA and CDR2 is YSLEER. Trimming shortened V by 1 base and J by 1 base, and 9 bases separated the two germline ends. This CDR3 is 15 amino acids long. The CDR3 DNA follows: TGCGCCAGCAGCCAAGGTTGGCAGGGCACAGATACGCAGTATTTT. It encodes CASSQGWQGTDTQYF.

Turning to this clone: This same CDR3 is encoded by further DNA sequences in the sample. CDR3 sequence: CASSLQASSYEQYF. The CDR3, as DNA: TGCGCCAGCAGCTTGCAGGCTAGCAGTTACGAGCAGTACTTC. This chain joins TRBV5-1 and TRBJ2-7; D might be TRBD2 (5 bases). The CDR3 runs 14 residues. From germline, CDR1 is SGHRS and CDR2 YFSETQ. Trimming cost V 1 base and J 4 bases, with 12 bases left between them.

V gene TRBV2 combines with J gene TRBJ1-2; 7 bases map to TRBD1. Germline V CDR1 and CDR2: SNHLY, FYNNEI. Trimming took 3 bases from V and 2 from J; bases not matched to a gene: 3. CDR3 size: 14 residues. CDR3 residues: CASSEVRGNYGYTF. In DNA, the CDR3 is TGTGCCAGCAGTGAGGTCAGGGGGAACTATGGCTACACCTTC.

This clone appeared a few times. V usage is TRBV6-5 and J usage is TRBJ1-3; D might be TRBD1 (5 bases). Germline assignment: CDR1 MNHEY and CDR2 SVGAGI. The CDR3 runs 14 residues. The V and J ends lost 5 bases and 4 bases respectively, with 12 bases between them. The chain's CDR3 is CASSPVTGGNTIYF. In DNA, the CDR3 is TGTGCCAGCAGTCCCGTAACAGGCGGAAACACCATATATTTT.

The rearrangement joins TRBV13 to TRBJ1-2; no firm D call. The CDR3 extends over 13 amino acids. V was cut by 1 base and J by 10 bases, with 13 bases left in between. Per the germline V gene, CDR1 is PRHDT and CDR2 is FYEKMQ (reference sequence). The CDR3 nucleotides are TGTGCCAGCAGCTTAGCCTCGGGAACTTCCTACACCTTC. This sequence encodes CASSLASGTSYTF.

The J gene is TRBJ2-5, the V gene TRBV28; no clear D gene. CDR1 is MDHEN, CDR2 SYDVKM, per germline. The CDR3 is 13 residues long. V was cut by 6 bases and J by 3 bases, with 11 bases left in between. Here the CDR3 reads CASSVRSKETQYF. Written as DNA, the CDR3 is TGTGCCAGCAGCGTCCGGTCTAAAGAGACCCAGTACTTC.

V usage is TRBV19 and J usage is TRBJ2-1, with TRBD2 matching over 10 bases. The CDR3 loop spans 16 amino acids. Unmatched junction bases numbered 8, after V lost 3 bases and J lost 6 bases. The V gene's germline CDR1 is LNHDA and CDR2 SQIVND (reference sequence). The CDR3 is CASSIGIAGGSNEQFF. CDR3 coding DNA: TGTGCCAGTAGTATCGGCATAGCGGGAGGAAGCAATGAGCAGTTCTTC.

This chain links TRBV6-5 with TRBJ1-1; TRBD1 matches 7 bases. V gave up 5 bases and J gave up 0 bases; unmatched junction bases: 6. The CDR3 has 15 residues. The V gene's germline CDR1 is MNHEY and CDR2 SVGAGI. This CDR3 reads CASSRDSILNTEAFF. The CDR3 region has the DNA TGTGCCAGCAGTCGGGACAGCATTTTGAACACTGAAGCTTTCTTT.

This chain links TRBV21-1 with TRBJ2-3; TRBD2 is the table's D call, not checked against the DNA. TRBV21-1 is flagged as a pseudogene. The CDR3 has 20 residues. CDR3 in amino acids: CASGNFLLGLAGVDPDTQYF. Here the CDR3 DNA reads TGTGCCAGCGGCAACTTTTTACTGGGACTAGCGGGAGTGGACCCAGATACGCAGTATTTT.